These 20 T cell receptor beta chains came from one sample sequenced in a study of cytomegalovirus exposure and HLA in healthy donors. This PCR relied on a set of 60 Vbeta primers and 13 Jbeta primers. Data came from immunoSEQ multiplex PCR; TCRdb stores just in-frame clones and leaves some out. The sample yields over 85,000 clones, over 60% seen once. The sample comprised PBMCs. Receptors originate from a woman aged 60-75 years in good health and CMV-seropositive.

To note about this clone: This CDR3 is also generated by other DNA sequences in the sample. This chain links TRBV19 with TRBJ1-1; 8 bases are shared with TRBD1. V lost 5 bases and J lost 5; bases outside the gene matches: 7. The CDR3 sequence is 14 residues long. CDR1 is LNHDA and CDR2 is SQIVND in the germline V gene (reference sequence). CDR3 DNA: TGTGCCAGTAGTTCGGGGACAGGTGGGACTGAAGCTTTCTTT. Protein: CASSSGTGGTEAFF.

The chain combines TRBV11-2 with TRBJ1-1; the D gene is possibly TRBD1 (6 bases). V lost 6 bases, J lost 1 base, and 12 bases lay in between. The germline CDR1 and CDR2 sequences are SGHAT and FQNNGV. This CDR3 spans 14 amino acids. This CDR3 is CASRAIRGNTEAFF. The CDR3, as DNA: TGTGCCAGCAGAGCGATCAGGGGGAACACTGAAGCTTTCTTT. The whole variable domain, filled in from reference TRBV11-2 and TRBJ1-1, reads EAGVAQSPRYKIIEKRQSVAFWCNPISGHATLYWYQQILGQGPKLLIQFQNNGVVDDSQLPKDRFSAERLKGVDSTLKIQPAKLEDSAVYLCASRAIRGNTEAFFGQGTRLTVV.

The chain has TRBV7-6 and TRBJ1-3; perhaps TRBD1 as D (5 bases). The CDR3 has 15 amino acids. Trimming shortened V by 1 base and J by 2 bases, and 9 bases separated the two germline ends. Germline CDR1 SGHVS, CDR2 FNYEAQ. The CDR3 spells CASSLGGPAGNTIYF. The CDR3, as DNA: TGTGCCAGCAGCTTAGGGGGCCCGGCTGGAAACACCATATATTTT.

The J gene is TRBJ2-7, the V gene TRBV11-2; TRBD1 agrees at 8 bases. V was clipped by 5 bases and J by 6 bases; unmatched bases: 3. Germline CDR1 and CDR2: SGHAT and FQNNGV. This CDR3 is 12 amino acids long. In nucleotides, the CDR3 is TGTGCCAGCAGCGGGCAGGGGGCCGAGCAGTACTTC. Translation gives CASSGQGAEQYF.

The chain joins TRBV6-5 to TRBJ1-2; TRBD1 aligns across 8 bases. CDR3 length equals 16 residues. V shed 0 bases and J 9 bases; nucleotides not matched to a gene: 12. Germline-derived CDR1 and CDR2 are MNHEY and SVGAGI. The CDR3, as DNA: TGTGCCAGCAGTTACTCGGTACACAGGGGGAGTGAGCGCTACACCTTC. This sequence encodes CASSYSVHRGSERYTF.

This clone was seen ten or more times. The V gene is TRBV19, the J gene TRBJ1-5, with TRBD1 as a possible D gene (5 bases). Germline CDR1 LNHDA, CDR2 SQIVND (reference sequence). Trimming removed 4 bases from V and 3 bases from J, with 13 bases in between. The CDR3 loop spans 15 amino acids. Here the CDR3 reads CASSNPGVYNQPQHF. The CDR3 coding sequence is TGTGCCAGTAGTAACCCGGGGGTCTACAATCAGCCCCAGCATTTT.

V gene TRBV18 combines with J gene TRBJ2-1; tentatively, D is TRBD1 (6 bases). V was pared by 3 bases and J by 4 bases, with 13 bases between. The CDR3 loop spans 15 amino acids. CDR1 and CDR2 (germline): KGHSH, LQKENI. CDR3 residues: CASSPQAGAYNEQFF. The CDR3 nucleotides read TGTGCCAGCTCACCGCAGGCAGGGGCTTACAATGAGCAGTTCTTC.

The rearrangement links TRBV6-1 to TRBJ1-1, with TRBD1 matching over 7 bases. The length of the CDR3 is 13 residues. CDR1 is MNHNS, CDR2 SASEGT, per germline. The V and J ends lost 6 bases and 4 bases, in that order; junction bases with no gene match: 5. In nucleotides, the CDR3 is TGTGCCAGCAGAAAAGCAGGGGGCACTGAAGCTTTCTTT. Its protein product is CASRKAGGTEAFF.

The CDR3 protein is CASSLADYDEQFF. In DNA, the CDR3 is TGTGCCAGCAGCTTGGCCGACTATGATGAGCAGTTCTTC. The chain combines TRBV7-2 with TRBJ2-1, with D possibly TRBD2 on 5 matching bases. Germline CDR1 and CDR2: SGHTA and FQGNSA. The CDR3 runs to 13 residues. V was cut by 3 bases and J by 8 bases, with 11 bases left in between.

V gene TRBV9 combines with J gene TRBJ2-3; 10 bases agree with TRBD1. With 2 bases clipped from V and 2 bases from J, the junction kept 2 bases outside the gene matches. CDR1 and CDR2 from the germline V gene are SGDLS and YYNGEE. The CDR3 consists of 15 residues. The CDR3: CASSVRQGATDTQYF. In DNA, the CDR3 is TGTGCCAGCAGCGTTAGACAGGGGGCCACAGATACGCAGTATTTT. The variable domain in full, completed from reference TRBV9 and TRBJ2-3, reads DSGVTQTPKHLITATGQRVTLRCSPRSGDLSVYWYQQSLDQGLQFLIQYYNGEERAKGNILERFSAQQFPDLHSELNLSSLELGDSALYFCASSVRQGATDTQYFGPGTRLTVL.

This clone was seen a single time. The gene calls are TRBV7-9 and TRBJ1-1, with 8 bases identical to TRBD1. The J segment lost 1 base and the V segment lost 1 base, leaving 5 bases of the junction unmatched. Germline lookup yields CDR1 SEHNR and CDR2 FQNEAQ (reference sequence). The length of the CDR3 is 16 residues. CDR3 nucleotides: TGTGCCAGCAGCTTAGTAGGCGGGACAGGGAACACTGAAGCTTTCTTT. Translation gives CASSLVGGTGNTEAFF.

This clone was recorded a few times. The chain is built from TRBV7-2 and TRBJ1-4; 7 bases map to TRBD1. Germline V lookup: CDR1 SGHTA, CDR2 FQGNSA. The V segment lost 4 bases and the J segment 10 bases; nucleotides outside the gene matches: 9. CDR3 length: 14 amino acids. The CDR3 DNA is TGTGCCAGCAGCTATGGACAGGTAGACGGAAAACTGTTTTTT. The encoded protein is CASSYGQVDGKLFF.

The gene calls are TRBV2 and TRBJ2-1; tentatively, D is TRBD1 (5 bases). Germline V gene data show CDR1 as SNHLY and CDR2 as FYNNEI. V lost 3 bases to trimming and J lost 4 bases, with 13 bases between them. The CDR3 runs 15 residues. CDR3 in amino acids: CASSDSGLLYNEQFF. The DNA of the CDR3 is TGTGCCAGCAGTGATTCAGGGCTTCTGTACAATGAGCAGTTCTTC.

The V and J genes are TRBV6-5 and TRBJ2-1, with 7 bases matching TRBD1. CDR1 is MNHEY, CDR2 SVGAGI, per germline. The V and J ends lost 5 bases and 6 bases, in that order; junction bases with no gene match: 10. The CDR3 is 15 residues long. CDR3 coding DNA: TGTGCCAGCAGTCGTAGACAGGGAGATAGCAATGAGCAGTTCTTC. Translated, it gives CASSRRQGDSNEQFF.

The chain combines TRBV19 with TRBJ2-1; D might be TRBD1 (6 bases). The CDR3 sequence is 14 residues long. Trimming took 6 bases from V and 3 from J, leaving 12 bases between them. Looked up from germline, CDR1 is LNHDA and CDR2 is SQIVND (reference sequence). The CDR3 sequence is CASRGETGYNEQFF. The CDR3 nucleotides read TGTGCCAGTAGAGGCGAGACAGGCTACAATGAGCAGTTCTTC. Complete variable domain (other parts from reference TRBV19 and TRBJ2-1): DGGITQSPKYLFRKEGQNVTLSCEQNLNHDAMYWYRQDPGQGLRLIYYSQIVNDFQKGDIAEGYSVSREKKESFPLTVTSAQKNPTAFYLCASRGETGYNEQFFGPGTRLTVL.

The chain couples TRBV7-6 to TRBJ2-1, with 7 bases fitting TRBD1. Trimming cost V 5 bases and J 6 bases; bases outside gene matches: 7. CDR3 length: 14 amino acids. CDR1 is SGHVS and CDR2 is FNYEAQ in the germline V gene. The CDR3 DNA is TGTGCCAGCAGCCCCCGGACAGGTAGCAATGAGCAGTTCTTC. Protein product: CASSPRTGSNEQFF.

The genes are TRBV28 and TRBJ1-6, with D unresolved. V was trimmed by 5 bases and J by 9 bases, leaving 8 bases between them. This CDR3 comprises 12 residues. Germline lookup yields CDR1 MDHEN and CDR2 SYDVKM. CDR3 nucleotide sequence: TGTGCCAGCAGTCCTGCGGCTTCACCCCTCCACTTT. Translation gives CASSPAASPLHF.

V is TRBV5-1 and J is TRBJ2-5; D not certain. CDR3 length: 12 residues. Germline V CDR1 and CDR2: SGHRS, YFSETQ. The V and J ends lost 1 base and 5 bases respectively, with 6 bases between them. The CDR3 DNA follows: TGCGCCAGCAGCTTGACCCAGGAGACCCAGTACTTC. Protein product: CASSLTQETQYF.

The V call is TRBV11-2, the J call TRBJ2-3; D remains unclear. CDR3 length: 15 residues. V lost 0 bases to trimming and J lost 3 bases, with 10 bases between them. CDR1 is SGHAT, CDR2 FQNNGV, per germline. This CDR3 is CASSLDSYSTDTQYF. CDR3 DNA sequence: TGTGCCAGCAGCTTAGACTCCTATTCAACAGATACGCAGTATTTT.

The gene calls are TRBV9 and TRBJ1-6, with D uncertain. Germline V lookup: CDR1 SGDLS, CDR2 YYNGEE. This CDR3 is 14 amino acids long. V dropped 2 bases and J dropped 9 bases, with 12 bases sitting between them. The CDR3 bases are TGTGCCAGCAGCGTGAGGGTTGTGTTTTCACCCCTCCACTTT. It yields the protein CASSVRVVFSPLHF.